One and the same sample provided the 7 T cell receptor beta chains below, sequenced in a study of cytomegalovirus exposure and HLA in healthy donors. PCR employed 60 Vbeta and 13 Jbeta primers. Here immunoSEQ multiplex PCR was the method, and the copy in TCRdb shows in-frame clones only, minus some. This sample contains 150,000 to 200,000 clones. The sample consisted of PBMCs. The receptors were sampled from a man aged 30-40 years in good health and CMV-seronegative.

The genes are TRBV29-1 and TRBJ2-3; TRBD2 matches 11 bases. V shed 4 bases and J 2 bases; nucleotides not matched to a gene: 8. The CDR3 is 16 residues long. Germline CDR1 is SQVTM and CDR2 is ANQGSEA. CDR3 nucleotide sequence: TGCAGCGTTGGAGGGGTAGCGGGAGGGCACACAGATACGCAGTATTTT. It yields the protein CSVGGVAGGHTDTQYF.

Points on this clone: Other DNA sequences in this sample translate to the same CDR3. This sequence joins TRBV5-6 and TRBJ2-7, with 11 bases identical to TRBD2. The ends lost 1 base at V and 2 bases at J; junction bases unmatched: 2. Germline-derived CDR1 and CDR2 are SGHDT and YYEEEE. The CDR3 runs 15 residues. CDR3 coding DNA: TGTGCCAGCAGCTTGCTAGCGGGAGGAGCCTACGAGCAGTACTTC. It yields the protein CASSLLAGGAYEQYF.

In nucleotides, the CDR3 is TGTGCCAGCAGTTCCGTGACGGGAGGAGAGACCCAGTACTTC. It codes for CASSSVTGGETQYF. This sequence joins TRBV27 and TRBJ2-5, with 7 nucleotides matching TRBD2. Trimming cost V 4 bases and J 4 bases; bases outside gene matches: 6. This CDR3 comprises 14 residues. Germline assignment: CDR1 MNHEY and CDR2 SMNVEV (reference sequence).

The chain carries TRBV7-6 and TRBJ1-1, with a weak D call TRBD1 (6 bases). Germline CDR1 reads SGHVS; CDR2 reads FNYEAQ. Trimming shortened V by 5 bases and J by 4 bases, and 14 bases separated the two germline ends. The CDR3 has 14 amino acids. The CDR3 DNA is TGTGCCAGCAGCGGTTCAACAGGGACCACTGAAGCTTTCTTT. Translating gives CASSGSTGTTEAFF.

The chain recombines TRBV7-2 with TRBJ2-7, with D possibly TRBD1 on 6 matching bases. Germline V gene sequence: CDR1 SGHTA, CDR2 FQGNSA. The CDR3 has 15 residues. Trimming stripped 1 base from V and 2 bases from J, with 12 bases between. The CDR3 region is CASSLVSDSTYEQYF. The DNA for the CDR3 is TGTGCCAGCAGCTTAGTTTCGGACAGCACCTACGAGCAGTACTTC.

This chain joins TRBV6-4 and TRBJ1-2; 7 bases map to TRBD1. CDR1 MRHNA and CDR2 SNTAGT come from the germline V gene. Trimming removed 5 bases from V and 0 bases from J; junction bases left unmatched: 9. The CDR3 runs to 16 residues. CDR3 nucleotides: TGTGCCAGCAGTCCGCGGGGACAGATTGCTAACTATGGCTACACCTTC. It is translated as CASSPRGQIANYGYTF.

The chain has TRBV5-1 and TRBJ1-2; D ambiguous. The V gene's germline CDR1 is SGHRS and CDR2 YFSETQ. V was clipped by 0 bases and J by 5 bases, with 5 bases between them. The CDR3 is 12 residues long. The CDR3, as DNA: TGCGCCAGCAGCTTGGGGGAGTATGGCTACACCTTC. This gives the protein CASSLGEYGYTF. The full variable domain, its missing parts supplied by reference TRBV5-1 and TRBJ1-2, is KAGVTQTPRYLIKTRGQQVTLSCSPISGHRSVSWYQQTPGQGLQFLFEYFSETQRNKGNFPGRFSGRQFSNSRSEMNVSTLELGDSALYLCASSLGEYGYTFGSGTRLTVV.